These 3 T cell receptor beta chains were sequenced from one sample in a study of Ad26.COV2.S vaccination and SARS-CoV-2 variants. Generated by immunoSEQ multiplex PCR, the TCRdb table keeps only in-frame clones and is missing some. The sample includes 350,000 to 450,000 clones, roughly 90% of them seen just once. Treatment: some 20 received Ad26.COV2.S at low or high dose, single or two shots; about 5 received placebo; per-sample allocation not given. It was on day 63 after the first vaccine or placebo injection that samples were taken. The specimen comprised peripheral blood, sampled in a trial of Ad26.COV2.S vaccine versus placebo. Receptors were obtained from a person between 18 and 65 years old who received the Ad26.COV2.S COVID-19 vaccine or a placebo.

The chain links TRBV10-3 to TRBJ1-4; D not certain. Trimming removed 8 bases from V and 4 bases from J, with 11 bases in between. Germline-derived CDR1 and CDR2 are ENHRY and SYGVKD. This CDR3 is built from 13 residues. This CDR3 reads CAIRSGINEKLFF. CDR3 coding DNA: TGTGCCATCCGAAGCGGAATTAATGAAAAACTGTTTTTT.

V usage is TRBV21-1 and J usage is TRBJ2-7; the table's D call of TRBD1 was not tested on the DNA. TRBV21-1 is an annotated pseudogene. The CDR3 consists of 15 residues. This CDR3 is CASSSYWTATYEQYF. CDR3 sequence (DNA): TGTGCCAGCAGCAGTTATTGGACAGCCACCTACGAGCAGTACTTC.

The CDR3 sequence is CASSRLAGSYEQYF. CDR3 sequence (DNA): TGTGCCAGCAGCCGACTAGCGGGGTCCTACGAGCAGTACTTC. This rearrangement joins TRBV11-3 to TRBJ2-7, with 11 bases identical to TRBD2. V lost 5 bases, J lost 1 base, and 1 base stayed unmatched. The CDR3 covers 14 residues. Germline V lookup: CDR1 SGHNT, CDR2 YENEEA.